Each of the 18 T cell receptor beta chains below was sequenced from the same sample in a study of radiotherapy plus CTLA-4 blockade in lung cancer. Assay: immunoSEQ multiplex PCR; the TCRdb copy retains only in-frame clones and omits some. The table lists under 55,000 clones, 70% to 85% of them singletons. This material consisted of peripheral blood, taken from a patient treated with radiotherapy plus ipilimumab. The receptors stem from a human donor with non-small cell lung cancer who had a partial response to radiotherapy plus ipilimumab.

This rearrangement joins TRBV29-1 to TRBJ1-2, with 7 positions matching TRBD1. The CDR3 extends over 13 amino acids. The germline V gene encodes CDR1 SQVTM and CDR2 ANQGSEA. With V trimmed by 7 bases and J by 4 bases, 9 bases remained unmatched. In DNA form, the CDR3 reads TGCAGCGGAGGGGACAGAGCCTTCTATGGCTACACCTTC. Its protein is CSGGDRAFYGYTF.

The rearrangement links TRBV9 to TRBJ1-4; D possibly corresponds to TRBD1 (5 bases). Germline V lookup: CDR1 SGDLS, CDR2 YYNGEE. The CDR3 totals 17 residues. V dropped 0 bases and J dropped 0 bases, with 12 bases sitting between them. This chain's CDR3 is CASSVDARGATNEKLFF. The CDR3 DNA reads TGTGCCAGCAGCGTAGACGCTAGGGGCGCAACTAATGAAAAACTGTTTTTT. Combining the CDR3 with reference TRBV9 and TRBJ1-4 gives the whole variable domain DSGVTQTPKHLITATGQRVTLRCSPRSGDLSVYWYQQSLDQGLQFLIQYYNGEERAKGNILERFSAQQFPDLHSELNLSSLELGDSALYFCASSVDARGATNEKLFFGSGTQLSVL.

V gene TRBV7-8 combines with J gene TRBJ2-5, with 8 bases lining up with TRBD1. The CDR3 runs to 16 residues. Germline loops: CDR1 SGHVS, CDR2 FQNEAQ. V lost 5 bases and J lost 2; bases outside the gene matches: 10. The CDR3 loop reads CASSQYSGQGQETQYF. CDR3 nucleotide sequence: TGTGCCAGCAGCCAATATTCCGGACAGGGACAAGAGACCCAGTACTTC.

This chain connects TRBV9 to TRBJ2-7; 9 bases fit TRBD1. This CDR3 has 14 amino acids. J gave up 6 bases and V 0 bases, and 4 bases lay outside the gene matches. Looked up from germline, CDR1 is SGDLS and CDR2 is YYNGEE. The CDR3: CASSVGTGVSEQYF. As DNA, the CDR3 is TGTGCCAGCAGCGTAGGGACAGGGGTCTCCGAGCAGTACTTC.

The sample holds a few counts of this clone. The rearrangement links TRBV6-1 to TRBJ2-7; D is possibly TRBD2 (5 bases). Germline loops: CDR1 MNHNS, CDR2 SASEGT. Between the trimmed V and J ends, which lost 8 bases and 3 bases, there was a span of 14 bases. This CDR3 is 13 amino acids long. The CDR3 nucleotides are TGTGCCAGCCACGGGATCCGAAACTACGAGCAGTACTTC. Translating it yields CASHGIRNYEQYF.

The V and J genes are TRBV5-4 and TRBJ2-2; D possibly corresponds to TRBD1 (5 bases). The CDR3 covers 15 residues. Trimming took 2 bases from V and 0 from J, leaving 8 bases between them. The germline CDR1 and CDR2 sequences are SGHNT and YYREEE (reference sequence). CDR3 amino acids: CASSFSRANTGELFF. The CDR3 coding sequence is TGTGCCAGCAGCTTTTCCAGGGCGAACACCGGGGAGCTGTTTTTT.

The chain employs TRBV5-1 and TRBJ1-2; possible D gene TRBD1, 6 bases. Trimming stripped 3 bases from V and 4 bases from J, with 16 bases between. The CDR3 totals 15 residues. Germline CDR1 reads SGHRS; CDR2 reads YFSETQ. The CDR3 loop is CASSSRAGASYGYTF. The CDR3 nucleotides read TGCGCCAGCAGCTCCAGAGCGGGGGCCAGCTATGGCTACACCTTC.

The chain has TRBV6-1 and TRBJ1-6; the match to TRBD1 covers 9 bases. Germline CDR1 reads MNHNS; CDR2 reads SASEGT. This CDR3 comprises 16 residues. The ends lost 1 base at V and 7 bases at J; junction bases unmatched: 5. Written as DNA, the CDR3 is TGTGCCAGCAGTGAAGGTTCCGGGACAGGGAATTCACCCCTCCACTTT. It translates to CASSEGSGTGNSPLHF.

This chain joins TRBV19 and TRBJ2-5, with 10 bases matching TRBD2. Germline V CDR1 and CDR2: LNHDA, SQIVND (reference sequence). The CDR3 totals 15 residues. V shed 4 bases and J 0 bases; nucleotides not matched to a gene: 2. CDR3 coding DNA: TGTGCCAGTAGTAGAGGACTAGCGGACCAAGAGACCCAGTACTTC. Its protein product is CASSRGLADQETQYF.

The V and J genes are TRBV7-9 and TRBJ2-7; perhaps TRBD1 as D (5 bases). This CDR3 contains 12 residues. Germline-derived CDR1 and CDR2 are SEHNR and FQNEAQ (reference sequence). V was trimmed by 3 bases and J by 3 bases, leaving 6 bases between them. The DNA of the CDR3 is TGTGCCAGCAGCTTCGACAGCTACGAGCAGTACTTC. This encodes CASSFDSYEQYF. Complete variable domain (other parts from reference TRBV7-9 and TRBJ2-7): DTGVSQNPRHKITKRGQNVTFRCDPISEHNRLYWYRQTLGQGPEFLTYFQNEAQLEKSRLLSDRFSAERPKGSFSTLEIQRTEQGDSAMYLCASSFDSYEQYFGPGTRLTVT.

CDR3 in DNA: TGTGCCAGCAGCGTGGCTTTGTCAGCGGGGTCCTACAATGAGCAGTTCTTC. It codes for CASSVALSAGSYNEQFF. The V gene is TRBV9, the J gene TRBJ2-1, with 7 bases lining up with TRBD2. The V and J ends lost 2 bases and 1 base, in that order; junction bases with no gene match: 9. Per germline, CDR1 SGDLS and CDR2 YYNGEE. The CDR3 spans 17 residues.

The chain uses TRBV10-1 and TRBJ2-7; tentative D call: TRBD1 (6 bases). CDR3 size: 14 residues. V shed 7 bases and J shed 0 bases, with 13 bases lying between them. Germline CDR1 is WNHNN and CDR2 is SYGVQD (reference sequence). CDR3: CASTPRTASYEQYF. DNA for the CDR3: TGCGCCAGCACCCCCCGGACAGCCTCCTACGAGCAGTACTTC.

The gene calls are TRBV9 and TRBJ1-6, with TRBD1 matching 10 bases. The length of the CDR3 is 15 residues. V shed 4 bases and J 10 bases; nucleotides not matched to a gene: 8. Looked up from germline, CDR1 is SGDLS and CDR2 is YYNGEE. CDR3 in amino acids: CASSSGQGKVSPLHF. CDR3 bases: TGTGCCAGCAGCTCGGGACAGGGGAAGGTATCACCCCTCCACTTT.

This clone has a single count. CDR3 loop: CASSPDRVLYNEQFF. The CDR3 coding sequence is TGCGCCAGCAGCCCTGACAGGGTACTCTACAATGAGCAGTTCTTC. The V gene is TRBV5-1, the J gene TRBJ2-1; TRBD1 matches 7 bases. V lost 4 bases, J lost 3 bases, and 7 bases stayed unmatched. Germline CDR1 and CDR2: SGHRS and YFSETQ. This CDR3 has 15 amino acids. The whole variable domain, remainder taken from reference TRBV5-1 and TRBJ2-1, is KAGVTQTPRYLIKTRGQQVTLSCSPISGHRSVSWYQQTPGQGLQFLFEYFSETQRNKGNFPGRFSGRQFSNSRSEMNVSTLELGDSALYLCASSPDRVLYNEQFFGPGTRLTVL.

The chain is built from TRBV10-3 and TRBJ1-3, with D uncertain. The CDR3 extends over 15 amino acids. Germline lookup yields CDR1 ENHRY and CDR2 SYGVKD. V lost 3 bases and J lost 0, with 9 bases in between. The CDR3 protein is CAISDPVHSGNTIYF. As DNA, the CDR3 is TGTGCCATCAGTGACCCGGTTCACTCTGGAAACACCATATATTTT.

This clone was recorded once. This chain connects TRBV28 to TRBJ2-1; TRBD1 is a possible D gene (6 bases). There are 14 residues in the CDR3. The ends were cut back, 4 bases at V and 2 bases at J, with 9 bases in the middle. Germline loops: CDR1 MDHEN, CDR2 SYDVKM. The CDR3, as DNA: TGTGCCAGCAGTTACAGGGATACCTACAATGAGCAGTTCTTC. Residues: CASSYRDTYNEQFF.

This sequence joins TRBV5-4 and TRBJ2-1; D gene uncertain. The CDR3 is 12 residues long. CDR1 and CDR2 (germline): SGHNT, YYREEE (reference sequence). With 2 bases removed from V and 7 bases from J, the gap between germline ends came to 7 bases. The CDR3 loop is CASSFMENEQFF. For the CDR3, the DNA is TGTGCCAGCAGCTTCATGGAGAATGAGCAGTTCTTC.

V is TRBV7-6 and J is TRBJ2-3; 12 nucleotides agree with TRBD1. The CDR3 runs to 15 residues. Germline CDR1 is SGHVS and CDR2 is FNYEAQ. The V gene end was trimmed by 5 bases and the J gene end by 5 bases; junction bases not matched to a gene: 5. DNA for the CDR3: TGTGCCAGCAGCCCGGGACAGGGGGCGGGAGATACGCAGTATTTT. Translated, it gives CASSPGQGAGDTQYF.